The rows below give T cell receptor beta chains drawn from one sample of a study of T cell changes during pregnancy in multiple sclerosis. The protocol was immunoSEQ multiplex PCR, while the TCRdb copy is restricted to in-frame clones and leaves out a portion. The sample records about 110,000 clones, more than 80% being singletons. The sample here was peripheral blood, taken before pregnancy. These receptors were taken from a female donor with multiple sclerosis, enrolled in a pregnancy study. Both conserved end residues are part of each CDR3. D genes are given only for firm matches. Size values are once, few and many counts, or a class for expanded clones, and some rows have none.

v_call: TRBV28
j_call: TRBJ2-4
d_call: TRBD1
clone_size: .
cdr3_aa: CASGEGGRAKNIQYF
cdr3_nt: TGTGCCAGCGGAGAAGGGGGCCGTGCCAAAAACATTCAGTACTTC

v_call: TRBV30
j_call: TRBJ1-1
d_call: .
clone_size: few
cdr3_aa: CAWSVRQGAFF
cdr3_nt: TGTGCCTGGAGTGTACGGCAGGGTGCTTTCTTT

v_call: TRBV19
j_call: TRBJ1-4
d_call: .
clone_size: .
cdr3_aa: CASSITQTNEKLFF
cdr3_nt: TGTGCCAGTAGTATTACACAGACTAATGAAAAACTGTTTTTT

v_call: TRBV15
j_call: TRBJ1-6
d_call: .
clone_size: few
cdr3_aa: CATSRGVVVSPLHF
cdr3_nt: TGTGCCACCAGCAGAGGAGTTGTGGTTTCACCCCTCCACTTT

v_call: TRBV4-3
j_call: TRBJ2-1
d_call: .
clone_size: .
cdr3_aa: CASSQESGHPRDEQFF
cdr3_nt: TGCGCCAGCAGCCAAGAATCGGGACACCCTAGGGATGAGCAGTTCTTC

v_call: TRBV29-1
j_call: TRBJ2-1
d_call: .
clone_size: .
cdr3_aa: CSVEGGLDRSSYNEQFF
cdr3_nt: TGCAGCGTTGAGGGGGGGCTGGACAGAAGCTCCTACAATGAGCAGTTCTTC

v_call: TRBV7-9
j_call: TRBJ1-2
d_call: .
clone_size: .
cdr3_aa: CASSLQASNPYGYTF
cdr3_nt: TGTGCCAGCAGCTTACAAGCGAGTAACCCCTATGGCTACACCTTC

v_call: TRBV5-1
j_call: TRBJ2-5
d_call: .
clone_size: .
cdr3_aa: CASSFVAARQETQYF
cdr3_nt: TGCGCCAGCAGCTTTGTAGCAGCCAGACAAGAGACCCAGTACTTC

v_call: TRBV2
j_call: TRBJ2-1
d_call: .
clone_size: .
cdr3_aa: CASSAKESSYNEQFF
cdr3_nt: TGTGCCAGCAGCGCAAAGGAGAGCTCCTACAATGAGCAGTTCTTC

v_call: TRBV30
j_call: TRBJ1-6
d_call: TRBD1
clone_size: few
cdr3_aa: CAWTDRHHSPLHF
cdr3_nt: TGTGCCTGGACGGACAGGCACCATTCACCCCTCCACTTT

v_call: TRBV20-1
j_call: TRBJ1-1
d_call: .
clone_size: once
cdr3_aa: CSASKGLKAFF
cdr3_nt: TGCAGTGCTAGTAAGGGACTGAAAGCTTTCTTT

v_call: TRBV11-1
j_call: TRBJ2-3
d_call: .
clone_size: .
cdr3_aa: CASSLVADSDTQYF
cdr3_nt: TGTGCCAGCAGCTTAGTCGCAGACTCGGATACGCAGTATTTT

v_call: TRBV27
j_call: TRBJ2-2
d_call: TRBD1
clone_size: .
cdr3_aa: CASSPQIGQATTGELFF
cdr3_nt: TGTGCCAGCAGTCCCCAGATCGGACAGGCAACAACCGGGGAGCTGTTTTTT

v_call: TRBV7-2
j_call: TRBJ2-7
d_call: TRBD2
clone_size: .
cdr3_aa: CASSLAASYEQYF
cdr3_nt: TGTGCCAGCAGCCTAGCGGCCTCCTACGAGCAGTACTTC

v_call: TRBV11-3
j_call: TRBJ1-1
d_call: .
clone_size: .
cdr3_aa: CASSFKGQLNTEAFF
cdr3_nt: TGTGCCAGCAGCTTTAAGGGGCAGTTGAACACTGAAGCTTTCTTT

v_call: TRBV11-3
j_call: TRBJ1-1
d_call: .
clone_size: .
cdr3_aa: CASSPLGELNTEAFF
cdr3_nt: TGTGCCAGCAGCCCGCTTGGAGAGTTGAACACTGAAGCTTTCTTT

v_call: TRBV6-6
j_call: TRBJ1-3
d_call: .
clone_size: once
cdr3_aa: CASTQTGLSGNTIYF
cdr3_nt: TGTGCCAGCACCCAGACAGGACTCTCTGGAAACACCATATATTTT

v_call: TRBV4-3
j_call: TRBJ1-4
d_call: TRBD1
clone_size: .
cdr3_aa: CASSQDQRQGTTNEKLFF
cdr3_nt: TGCGCCAGCAGCCAAGACCAGAGACAGGGGACAACTAATGAAAAACTGTTTTTT

v_call: TRBV5-1
j_call: TRBJ2-7
d_call: TRBD1
clone_size: .
cdr3_aa: CASSLGQGLHSYEQYF
cdr3_nt: TGCGCCAGCAGCTTAGGACAGGGCTTGCACTCCTACGAGCAGTACTTC

v_call: TRBV5-5
j_call: TRBJ2-1
d_call: .
clone_size: .
cdr3_aa: CASRDSSSYNEQFF
cdr3_nt: TGTGCCAGCCGGGACTCGAGCTCCTACAATGAGCAGTTCTTC

v_call: TRBV7-9
j_call: TRBJ2-5
d_call: TRBD2
clone_size: .
cdr3_aa: CASSLSGGGRLETQYF
cdr3_nt: TGTGCCAGCAGCTTATCGGGGGGGGGCCGGTTAGAGACCCAGTACTTC

v_call: TRBV6-4
j_call: TRBJ1-6
d_call: .
clone_size: .
cdr3_aa: CASSPDSGYSPLHF
cdr3_nt: TGTGCCAGCAGTCCGGACAGCGGTTATTCACCCCTCCACTTT

v_call: TRBV6-5
j_call: TRBJ1-1
d_call: .
clone_size: .
cdr3_aa: CASNLLGGLNTEAFF
cdr3_nt: TGTGCCAGCAATCTCTTGGGGGGTCTGAACACTGAAGCTTTCTTT

v_call: TRBV2
j_call: TRBJ2-7
d_call: TRBD2
clone_size: .
cdr3_aa: CASREGGLAGAYEQYF
cdr3_nt: TGTGCCAGCAGAGAGGGAGGACTAGCGGGGGCCTACGAGCAGTACTTC

v_call: TRBV30
j_call: TRBJ2-3
d_call: .
clone_size: .
cdr3_aa: CAWSGSGPDTQYF
cdr3_nt: TGTGCCTGGAGTGGGAGCGGCCCGGATACGCAGTATTTT

v_call: TRBV25-1
j_call: TRBJ2-2
d_call: TRBD1
clone_size: .
cdr3_aa: CASSAAGTGTTGELFF
cdr3_nt: TGTGCCAGCAGTGCCGCCGGGACAGGTACCACCGGGGAGCTGTTTTTT

v_call: TRBV20-1
j_call: TRBJ2-7
d_call: TRBD1
clone_size: .
cdr3_aa: CSARADRAQYF
cdr3_nt: TGCAGTGCTAGAGCCGACAGGGCGCAGTACTTC

v_call: TRBV7-9
j_call: TRBJ2-5
d_call: .
clone_size: .
cdr3_aa: CASSTWGDRDQETQYF
cdr3_nt: TGTGCCAGCAGCACATGGGGGGACAGAGACCAAGAGACCCAGTACTTC

v_call: TRBV30
j_call: TRBJ1-2
d_call: .
clone_size: .
cdr3_aa: CAWIDIISRGRASYGYTF
cdr3_nt: TGTGCCTGGATCGATATTATCTCCAGGGGTAGGGCGAGCTATGGCTACACCTTC

v_call: TRBV7-8
j_call: TRBJ1-1
d_call: .
clone_size: once
cdr3_aa: CASSPVFDGEAFF
cdr3_nt: TGTGCCAGCAGCCCGGTTTTTGATGGTGAAGCTTTCTTT

v_call: TRBV5-6
j_call: TRBJ1-1
d_call: .
clone_size: once
cdr3_aa: CASSPTRRRGLAFF
cdr3_nt: TGTGCCAGCAGCCCCACCAGAAGGAGGGGTTTGGCTTTCTTT

v_call: TRBV6-6
j_call: TRBJ2-3
d_call: .
clone_size: once
cdr3_aa: CASSPIQYTDTQYF
cdr3_nt: TGTGCCAGCAGCCCTATACAGTACACAGATACGCAGTATTTT

v_call: TRBV7-6
j_call: TRBJ2-2
d_call: TRBD2
clone_size: .
cdr3_aa: CASSRLTSGPTNTGELFF
cdr3_nt: TGTGCCAGCAGTCGGTTGACTAGCGGGCCCACGAACACCGGGGAGCTGTTTTTT

v_call: TRBV5-6
j_call: TRBJ1-2
d_call: .
clone_size: few
cdr3_aa: CASSFTGFYGYTF
cdr3_nt: TGTGCCAGCAGCTTTACAGGGTTCTATGGCTACACCTTC

v_call: TRBV4-2
j_call: TRBJ1-2
d_call: .
clone_size: .
cdr3_aa: CASSQGGDYGYTF
cdr3_nt: TGTGCCAGCAGCCAAGGGGGCGACTATGGCTACACCTTC